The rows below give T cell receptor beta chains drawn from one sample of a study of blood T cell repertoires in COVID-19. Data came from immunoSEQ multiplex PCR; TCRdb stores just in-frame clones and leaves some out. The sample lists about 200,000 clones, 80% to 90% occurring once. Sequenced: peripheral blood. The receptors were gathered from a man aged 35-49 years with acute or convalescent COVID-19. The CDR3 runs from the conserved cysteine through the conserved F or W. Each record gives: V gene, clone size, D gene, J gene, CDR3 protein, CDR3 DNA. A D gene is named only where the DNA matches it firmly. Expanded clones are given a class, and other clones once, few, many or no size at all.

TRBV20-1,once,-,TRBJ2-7,CSALRTYEQYF,TGCAGTGCCCTACGAACCTACGAGCAGTACTTC
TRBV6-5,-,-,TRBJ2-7,CASSYSPEYEQYF,TGTGCCAGCAGTTACTCTCCCGAGTACGAGCAGTACTTC
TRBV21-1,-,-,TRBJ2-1,CASHHGLDLYNEQFF,TGTGCGTCCCACCATGGTCTAGACCTTTACAATGAGCAGTTCTTC
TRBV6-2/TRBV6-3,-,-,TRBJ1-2,CASSYVGRGKYGYTF,TGTGCCAGCAGTTACGTGGGTCGGGGAAAGTATGGCTACACCTTC
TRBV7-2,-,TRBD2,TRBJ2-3,CASSLPLAGGDTQYF,TGTGCCAGCAGCCTCCCACTAGCGGGAGGAGATACGCAGTATTTT
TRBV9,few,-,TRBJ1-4,CASSILQVGKLFF,TGTGCCAGCAGCATACTACAGGTGGGGAAACTGTTTTTT
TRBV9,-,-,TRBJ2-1,CASSMGQINEQFF,TGTGCCAGCAGCATGGGGCAGATCAATGAGCAGTTCTTC
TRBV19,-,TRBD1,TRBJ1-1,CASSSTGDGTEAFF,TGTGCCAGTAGTAGCACAGGGGACGGCACTGAAGCTTTCTTT
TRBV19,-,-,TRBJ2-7,CASRPRGGGDEQYF,TGTGCCAGTAGGCCTCGGGGAGGGGGGGACGAGCAGTACTTC
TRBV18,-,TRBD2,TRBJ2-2,CASSPATSGSSGGELFF,TGTGCCAGCTCACCAGCAACTAGCGGGAGTTCTGGCGGGGAGCTGTTTTTT
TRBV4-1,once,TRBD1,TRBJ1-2,CASSHPDRALYGYTF,TGCGCCAGCAGCCACCCGGACAGGGCCCTATATGGCTACACCTTC
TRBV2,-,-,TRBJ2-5,CASSNDGRGQETQYF,TGTGCCAGCAGTAACGACGGGAGAGGACAAGAGACCCAGTACTTC
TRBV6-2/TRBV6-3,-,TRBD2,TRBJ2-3,CASSPTSGSTDTQYF,TGTGCCAGCAGCCCTACTAGCGGGAGTACTGATACGCAGTATTTT
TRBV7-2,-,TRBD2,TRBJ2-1,CASSLGAGVSSYNEQFF,TGTGCCAGCAGCTTAGGAGCGGGAGTGAGCTCCTACAATGAGCAGTTCTTC
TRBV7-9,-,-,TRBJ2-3,CASNLPRPGGSTDTQYF,TGTGCCAGCAACTTACCCCGGCCCGGGGGTTCAACAGATACGCAGTATTTT
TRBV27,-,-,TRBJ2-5,CASGEVDQETQYF,TGTGCCAGCGGGGAGGTGGATCAAGAGACCCAGTACTTC
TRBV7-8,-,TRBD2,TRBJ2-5,CASSPPLQRGGGETQYF,TGTGCCAGCAGCCCGCCCCTCCAGCGGGGGGGAGGGGAGACCCAGTACTTC
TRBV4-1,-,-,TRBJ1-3,CASSQDNERQYSGNTIYF,TGCGCCAGCAGCCAAGATAACGAGAGACAGTACTCTGGAAACACCATATATTTT
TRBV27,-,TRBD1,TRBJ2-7,CASSPDRGSYEQYF,TGTGCCAGCAGTCCTGACAGGGGGTCCTACGAGCAGTACTTC
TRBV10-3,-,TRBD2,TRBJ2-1,CAISEPGLDYNEQFF,TGTGCCATCAGTGAACCGGGACTAGATTACAATGAGCAGTTCTTC
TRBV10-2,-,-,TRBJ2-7,CASSESVGGVIYEQYF,TGCGCCAGCAGTGAATCTGTCGGGGGAGTCATCTACGAGCAGTACTTC
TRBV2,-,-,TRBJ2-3,CASDTTDTQYF,TGTGCCAGCGACACCACAGATACGCAGTATTTT
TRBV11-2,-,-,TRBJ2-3,CASSPLEGWSTDTQYF,TGTGCCAGCAGCCCCCTCGAGGGTTGGAGCACAGATACGCAGTATTTT
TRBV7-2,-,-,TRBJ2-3,CASTGSVAITDTQYF,TGTGCCAGCACAGGTTCGGTCGCCATCACAGATACGCAGTATTTT
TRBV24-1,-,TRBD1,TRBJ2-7,CATSAPGPTGDEQYF,TGTGCCACCAGTGCCCCGGGCCCGACAGGGGACGAGCAGTACTTC
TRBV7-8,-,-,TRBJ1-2,CASSLRTRDGYTF,TGTGCCAGCAGCTTACGCACACGGGATGGCTACACCTTC
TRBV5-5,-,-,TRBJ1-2,CASTLGGPGYTF,TGTGCCAGCACCTTGGGGGGCCCTGGCTACACCTTC
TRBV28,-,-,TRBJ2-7,CASRGSGDNYEQYF,TGTGCCAGCAGAGGGTCCGGGGATAACTACGAGCAGTACTTC
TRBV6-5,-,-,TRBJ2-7,CASRPSSFTYEQYF,TGTGCCAGCAGGCCATCTAGTTTTACCTACGAGCAGTACTTC
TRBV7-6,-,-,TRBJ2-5,CASSLGATQETQYF,TGTGCCAGCAGCTTAGGTGCTACCCAAGAGACCCAGTACTTC
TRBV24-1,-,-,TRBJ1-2,CATSDFTFNYGYTF,TGTGCCACCAGTGATTTCACATTTAACTATGGCTACACCTTC
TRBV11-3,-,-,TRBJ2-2,CASSSPGSEINGELFF,TGTGCCAGCAGCTCCCCGGGTTCCGAAATTAACGGGGAGCTGTTTTTT
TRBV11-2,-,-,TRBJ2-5,CASSFEAGTQETQYF,TGTGCCAGCAGCTTCGAGGCGGGGACTCAAGAGACCCAGTACTTC